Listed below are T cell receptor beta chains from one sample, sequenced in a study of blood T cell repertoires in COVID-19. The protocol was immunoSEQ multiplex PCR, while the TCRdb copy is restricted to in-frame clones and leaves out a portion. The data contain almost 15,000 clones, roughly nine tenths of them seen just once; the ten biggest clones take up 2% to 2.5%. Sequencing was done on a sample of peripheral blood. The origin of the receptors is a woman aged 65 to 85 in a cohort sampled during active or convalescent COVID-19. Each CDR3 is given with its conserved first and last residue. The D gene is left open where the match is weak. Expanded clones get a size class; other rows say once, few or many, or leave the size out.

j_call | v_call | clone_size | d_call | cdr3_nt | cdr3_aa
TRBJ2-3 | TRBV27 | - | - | TGTGCCAGCAGTTTATCGGCGGGGGCCTACACAGATACGCAGTATTTT | CASSLSAGAYTDTQYF
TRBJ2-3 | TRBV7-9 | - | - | TGTGCCAGCAGCTTAAGGGCAGGGGTCACAGATACGCAGTATTTT | CASSLRAGVTDTQYF
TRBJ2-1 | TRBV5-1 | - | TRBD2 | TGCGCCAGCAGCTTGGAAGCGGGGGGGACCTACAATGAGCAGTTCTTC | CASSLEAGGTYNEQFF
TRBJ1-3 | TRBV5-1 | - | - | TGCGCCAGCAGCTTGGAGAGCACCTCTGGAAACACCATATATTTT | CASSLESTSGNTIYF
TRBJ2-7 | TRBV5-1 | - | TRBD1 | TGCGCCAGCAGCCGGAGGACAGGGTTTGGCGAGCAGTACTTC | CASSRRTGFGEQYF
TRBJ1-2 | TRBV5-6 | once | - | TGTGCCAGCAGCTTGGCTAGGGCGGGCGTTAACTATGGCTACACCTTC | CASSLARAGVNYGYTF
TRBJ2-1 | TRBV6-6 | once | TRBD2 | TGTGCCAGCAGTCCTAGACTAGCGGGGGGGCTATTGAATGAGCAGTTCTTC | CASSPRLAGGLLNEQFF
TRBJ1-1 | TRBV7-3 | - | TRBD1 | TGTGCCAGCAGCTTATTTCGACAGGGGGCGCAGGGGAACACTGAAGCTTTCTTT | CASSLFRQGAQGNTEAFF
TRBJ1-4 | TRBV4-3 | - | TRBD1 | TGCGCCAGCAGCCTTCCGGGACAGGGGAATGAAAAACTGTTTTTT | CASSLPGQGNEKLFF
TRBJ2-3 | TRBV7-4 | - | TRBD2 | TGTGCCAGCAGCTGCAGCGGGGGGCGCACAGATACGCAGTATTTT | CASSCSGGRTDTQYF
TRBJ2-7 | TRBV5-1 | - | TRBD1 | TGCGCCAGCAGCCCAGGACAGGGTAGGAATAACGAGCAGTACTTC | CASSPGQGRNNEQYF
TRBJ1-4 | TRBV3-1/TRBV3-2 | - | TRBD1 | TGTGCCAGCAGCTCAGAGGGGACAGCTAATGAAAAACTGTTTTTT | CASSSEGTANEKLFF
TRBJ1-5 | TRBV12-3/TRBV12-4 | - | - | TGTGCCAGCAGTTTGGGGCAGGGGCAGCCCCAGCATTTT | CASSLGQGQPQHF
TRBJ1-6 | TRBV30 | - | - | TGTGCCTGGAGTGTCACAGGAGTTAATTCACCCCTCCACTTT | CAWSVTGVNSPLHF
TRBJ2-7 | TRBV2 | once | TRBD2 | TGTGCCACCCGTTCTGGAACTAGCGGGGCCTACGAGCAGTACTTC | CATRSGTSGAYEQYF
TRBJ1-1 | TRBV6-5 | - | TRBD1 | TGTGCCAGCAGTTATTCTCACAGGGGGCGAACTGAAGCTTTCTTT | CASSYSHRGRTEAFF
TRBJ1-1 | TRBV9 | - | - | TGTGCCAGCAGCGCCGACGGGAGCACTGAAGCTTTCTTT | CASSADGSTEAFF
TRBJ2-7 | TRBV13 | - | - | TGTGCCAGCAGCTTTTTCAGAACCTACGAGCAGTACTTC | CASSFFRTYEQYF
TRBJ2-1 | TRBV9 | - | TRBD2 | TGTGCCAGCAGCGTAGTGCTAGCGGGGGGCCTCGATGAGCAGTTCTTC | CASSVVLAGGLDEQFF
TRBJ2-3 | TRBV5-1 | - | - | TGCGCCAGCAGACTAACAGATACGCAGTATTTT | CASRLTDTQYF
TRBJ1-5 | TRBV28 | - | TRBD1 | TGTGCCAGCAGACTTTCCGGGACAGGCAATCAGCCCCAGCATTTT | CASRLSGTGNQPQHF
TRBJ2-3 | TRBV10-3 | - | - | TGTGCCATCAGTGGGGGCGGGCAGGGGATCCTCACAGATACGCAGTATTTT | CAISGGGQGILTDTQYF
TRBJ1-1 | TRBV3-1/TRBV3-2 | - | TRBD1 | TGTGCCAGCAGCCAAGTGGACCCGGACAGGGCGGTCACTGAAGCTTTCTTT | CASSQVDPDRAVTEAFF
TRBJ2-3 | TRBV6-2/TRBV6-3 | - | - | TGTGCCAGCAGTTACAATTCAGGGGGGACAGATACGCAGTATTTT | CASSYNSGGTDTQYF
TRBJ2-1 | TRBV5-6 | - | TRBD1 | TGTGCCAGCAGCCGGGGACAGGGGGCGCACAATGAGCAGTTCTTC | CASSRGQGAHNEQFF
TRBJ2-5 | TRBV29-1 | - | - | TGCAGCGTTGAGCGGGTGTCGGCCCAAGAGACCCAGTACTTC | CSVERVSAQETQYF
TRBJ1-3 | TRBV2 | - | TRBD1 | TGTGCCAGCAGTGATCCGACAGGGGGTGGTGGAAACACCATATATTTT | CASSDPTGGGGNTIYF
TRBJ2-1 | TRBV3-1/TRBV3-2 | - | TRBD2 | TGTGCCAGCAGCCAGGGACGGGGGGACTACAATGAGCAGTTCTTC | CASSQGRGDYNEQFF
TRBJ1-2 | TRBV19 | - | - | TGTGCCAGTAGTATAGAGGCCTTCTATGGCTACACCTTC | CASSIEAFYGYTF
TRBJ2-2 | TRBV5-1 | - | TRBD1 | TGCGCCAGCAGCCCCGAAAGGACAGGGAACACCGGGGAGCTGTTTTTT | CASSPERTGNTGELFF
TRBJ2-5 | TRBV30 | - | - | TGTGCCTGGAGTCCGACAAAGGTGGCCCAAGAGACCCAGTACTTC | CAWSPTKVAQETQYF
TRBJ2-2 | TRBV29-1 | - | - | TGCAGCGTTATTCGGAGTGACACCGGGGAGCTGTTTTTT | CSVIRSDTGELFF
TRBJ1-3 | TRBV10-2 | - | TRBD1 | TGCGCCAGTCGGACAGGCGAGACTGGAAACACCATATATTTT | CASRTGETGNTIYF
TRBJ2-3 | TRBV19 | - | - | TGTGCCAGTAGTGAGGCGCAAACAGATACGCAGTATTTT | CASSEAQTDTQYF
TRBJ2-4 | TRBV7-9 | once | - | TGTGCCAGCAGCTCCCGCCGAATAGCCCCCCAAAACATTCAGTACTTC | CASSSRRIAPQNIQYF
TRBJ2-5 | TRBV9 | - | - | TGTGCCAGCAGCACACAGCCAGGGCGGGAGACCCAGTACTTC | CASSTQPGRETQYF
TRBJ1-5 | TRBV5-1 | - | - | TGCGCCAGCAGCTTGGAGGGAGGAGGACAGCCCCAGCATTTT | CASSLEGGGQPQHF
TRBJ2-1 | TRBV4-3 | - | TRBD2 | TGCGCCAGCAGCCAAGGGACTAGCGGGCTATACAATGAGCAGTTCTTC | CASSQGTSGLYNEQFF
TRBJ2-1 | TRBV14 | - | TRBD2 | TGTGCCAGCAGCCCCTGGGAGGGCGCCTACAATGAGCAGTTCTTC | CASSPWEGAYNEQFF
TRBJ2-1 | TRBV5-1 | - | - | TGCGCCAGCAGTTCGGACTGGATGGAGCAGTTCTTC | CASSSDWMEQFF
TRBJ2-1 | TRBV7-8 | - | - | TGTGCCAGCAGGGACAACTTCGGCAATGAGCAGTTCTTC | CASRDNFGNEQFF
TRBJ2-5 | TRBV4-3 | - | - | TGCGCCAGCAGCCAAGACAGGGTTTGGGAGACCCAGTACTTC | CASSQDRVWETQYF
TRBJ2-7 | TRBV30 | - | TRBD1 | TGTGCCTCAAAACAGGGGGCTAAGATATCCTTC | CASKQGAKISF
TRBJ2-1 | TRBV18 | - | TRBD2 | TGTGCCAGCTCACAGTACTTAGCGGGGGACTACAATGAGCAGTTCTTC | CASSQYLAGDYNEQFF
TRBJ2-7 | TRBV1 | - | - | TGCACCAGCAGCCCCCCAAGGGGCTCCCACGAGCAGTACTTC | CTSSPPRGSHEQYF
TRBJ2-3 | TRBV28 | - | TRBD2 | TGTGCCAGCAACACCGGGACTATTTGGAGCACAGATACGCAGTATTTT | CASNTGTIWSTDTQYF
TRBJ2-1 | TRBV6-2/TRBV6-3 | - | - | TGTGCCAGCAGTTTAGGGACACCCGCGGTCAATGAGCAGTTCTTC | CASSLGTPAVNEQFF
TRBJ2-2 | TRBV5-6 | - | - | TGTGCCAGCAGCTCCACGGACTTGTTGAACACCGGGGAGCTGTTTTTT | CASSSTDLLNTGELFF
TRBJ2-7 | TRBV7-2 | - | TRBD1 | TGTGCCAGCAGCTCCAGGGGGCGGGAGCAGTACTTC | CASSSRGREQYF
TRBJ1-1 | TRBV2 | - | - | TGTGCCAGCATCTGGACAGCCCAGAGCACTGAAGCTTTCTTT | CASIWTAQSTEAFF
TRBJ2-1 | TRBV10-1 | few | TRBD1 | TGCGCCAGCAGTTCGGGACAGGGTGTGAGGGAGCAGTTCTTC | CASSSGQGVREQFF
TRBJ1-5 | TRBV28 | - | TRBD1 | TGTGCCGGAGGACAGGGGGCGGGCATGAGCAATCAGCCCCAGCATTTT | CAGGQGAGMSNQPQHF